A selection of T cell receptor beta chains follows, all from one sample in a study of blood T cell repertoires in COVID-19. Data came from immunoSEQ multiplex PCR; TCRdb stores just in-frame clones and leaves some out. The table has just over 70,000 clones, 70% to 80% seen once; the top ten hold about a third. The sample consisted of peripheral blood. The receptors were gathered from a woman aged 70-85 years with acute or convalescent COVID-19. Both conserved end residues are part of each CDR3. Fields, in order: clone size, D gene, V gene, J gene, CDR3 protein, CDR3 DNA. The D gene is left open where the match is weak. Size values are once, few and many counts, or a class for expanded clones, and some rows have none.

>once|TRBD1|TRBV5-6|TRBJ2-3
CASSPLRGRKDTQYF
TGTGCCAGCAGCCCCTTAAGGGGGCGGAAAGATACGCAGTATTTT
>many|TRBD1|TRBV29-1|TRBJ1-5
CSVGEQGAGNQPQHF
TGCAGCGTTGGGGAGCAGGGGGCGGGCAATCAGCCCCAGCATTTT
>-|TRBD1|TRBV9|TRBJ1-4
CASSPHVGTGNEKLFF
TGTGCCAGCAGCCCACACGTGGGGACAGGGAATGAAAAACTGTTTTTT
>-|TRBD2|TRBV11-3|TRBJ2-5
CASSLGLAGVETQYF
TGTGCCAGCAGCCTCGGACTAGCGGGAGTAGAGACCCAGTACTTC
>-|-|TRBV19|TRBJ1-1
CASSTGNTEAFF
TGTGCCAGTAGTACAGGGAACACTGAAGCTTTCTTT
>-|-|TRBV6-5|TRBJ2-7
CASRPTRQNYEQYF
TGTGCCAGCAGGCCTACGAGACAGAATTACGAGCAGTACTTC
>-|TRBD1|TRBV18|TRBJ1-2
CASSPVQMTGAGGYTF
TGTGCCAGCTCCCCTGTTCAAATGACAGGGGCTGGTGGCTACACCTTC
>once|-|TRBV6-6|TRBJ1-1
CASSSNTRRTEAFF
TGTGCCAGCAGTTCCAATACACGGAGGACTGAAGCTTTCTTT
>-|-|TRBV5-4|TRBJ1-1
CASSFPGDTEAFF
TGTGCCAGCAGCTTCCCGGGGGACACTGAAGCTTTCTTT
>once|-|TRBV29-1|TRBJ1-1
CSVAGIAEAFF
TGCAGCGTTGCAGGGATAGCTGAAGCTTTCTTT
>once|-|TRBV5-8|TRBJ1-6
CASSFGGARNSPLHF
TGTGCCAGCAGCTTCGGAGGGGCTAGGAATTCACCCCTCCACTTT
>-|-|TRBV19|TRBJ2-1
CASSMQGGVKEQFF
TGTGCCAGTAGTATGCAGGGCGGAGTGAAAGAGCAGTTCTTC
>-|-|TRBV3-1/TRBV3-2|TRBJ2-1
CASSGGPGDYNEQFF
TGTGCCAGCAGCGGGGGCCCAGGGGATTACAATGAGCAGTTCTTC
>-|TRBD1|TRBV5-1|TRBJ1-1
CASSLQGWDTEAFF
TGCGCCAGCAGCTTACAGGGGTGGGACACTGAAGCTTTCTTT
>-|-|TRBV5-1|TRBJ2-2
CASRRITSGGPNTGELFF
TGCGCCAGCAGGCGGATCACGAGCGGCGGACCGAACACCGGGGAGCTGTTTTTT
>-|-|TRBV18|TRBJ1-1
CASSPDGEGTEAFF
TGTGCCAGCTCTCCCGACGGGGAAGGCACTGAAGCTTTCTTT
>-|TRBD1|TRBV5-1|TRBJ1-2
CASSIGQGVNGYTF
TGCGCCAGCAGCATCGGACAGGGTGTAAATGGCTACACCTTC
>-|-|TRBV19|TRBJ1-3
CACLNAAGNTIYF
TGTGCCTGCCTGAATGCAGCTGGAAACACCATATATTTT
>-|TRBD2|TRBV7-3|TRBJ2-1
CASSLETSGTNEQFF
TGTGCCAGCAGCTTAGAGACTAGCGGGACTAATGAGCAGTTCTTC
>few|-|TRBV5-1|TRBJ1-2
CASSLAGNPYGYTF
TGCGCCAGCAGCTTGGCGGGGAACCCTTATGGCTACACCTTC
>-|-|TRBV30|TRBJ1-4
CAGLATNEKLFF
TGTGCCGGACTCGCAACTAATGAAAAACTGTTTTTT
>-|TRBD2|TRBV5-1|TRBJ2-7
CASSLSGGFEQYF
TGCGCCAGCAGCTTGTCGGGGGGGTTCGAGCAGTACTTC
>-|-|TRBV28|TRBJ2-7
CASSLRGWGSYEQYF
TGTGCCAGCAGTTTAAGGGGGTGGGGCTCCTACGAGCAGTACTTC
>-|TRBD2|TRBV5-4|TRBJ2-1
CASSKLTRTSVDEQFF
TGTGCCAGCAGCAAATTGACGAGGACTAGTGTTGATGAGCAGTTCTTC
>-|TRBD1|TRBV6-5|TRBJ2-6
CASRSQGNGANVLTF
TGTGCCAGCAGGTCACAGGGGAACGGGGCCAACGTCCTGACTTTC
>once|TRBD1|TRBV3-1/TRBV3-2|TRBJ2-2
CASSHAGTGSTGELFF
TGTGCCAGCAGCCACGCCGGGACAGGGAGTACCGGGGAGCTGTTTTTT
>once|-|TRBV30|TRBJ1-1
CAWKGGENTEAFF
TGTGCCTGGAAGGGAGGGGAGAACACTGAAGCTTTCTTT
>-|-|TRBV3-1/TRBV3-2|TRBJ2-7
CASSQDVEYEQYF
TGTGCCAGCAGCCAAGACGTTGAGTACGAGCAGTACTTC
>once|TRBD1|TRBV7-2|TRBJ2-5
CASSKGQMETQYF
TGTGCCAGCAGCAAGGGACAGATGGAGACCCAGTACTTC
>-|-|TRBV7-8|TRBJ1-5
CASSLATGNNQPQHF
TGTGCCAGCAGCTTAGCTACAGGGAACAATCAGCCCCAGCATTTT
>-|TRBD1|TRBV28|TRBJ1-1
CASRVGTVEAFF
TGTGCCAGCAGGGTCGGGACAGTTGAAGCTTTCTTT
>-|TRBD1|TRBV7-8|TRBJ2-1
CASSSSGTGLVNEQFF
TGTGCCAGCAGCTCATCCGGGACAGGGTTGGTAAATGAGCAGTTCTTC
>-|TRBD1|TRBV5-5|TRBJ2-7
CASGTGTYEQYF
TGTGCCAGTGGGACAGGGACCTACGAGCAGTACTTC
>-|-|TRBV6-6|TRBJ1-1
CASTPRGQSRNTEAFF
TGTGCCAGCACTCCCCGGGGACAAAGTAGGAACACTGAAGCTTTCTTT
>-|-|TRBV20-1|TRBJ2-2
CSANEFPMNTGELFF
TGCAGTGCTAATGAGTTTCCAATGAACACCGGGGAGCTGTTTTTT
>-|-|TRBV19|TRBJ2-1
CASRRGGVNNNEQFF
TGTGCCAGTCGCCGCGGGGGCGTTAATAACAATGAGCAGTTCTTC
>once|-|TRBV5-1|TRBJ1-6
CASSLDSALNSPLHF
TGCGCCAGCAGCTTGGATAGCGCTCTGAACTCACCCCTCCACTTT
>-|TRBD1|TRBV9|TRBJ2-1
CASSPTGELYNEQFF
TGTGCCAGCAGCCCGACAGGGGAGCTGTACAATGAGCAGTTCTTC
>-|-|TRBV28|TRBJ2-7
CASSELDYYEQYF
TGTGCCAGCAGCGAACTGGACTATTACGAGCAGTACTTC
>-|-|TRBV4-2|TRBJ1-2
CASSQVLRANYGYTF
TGTGCCAGCAGCCAAGTTTTACGCGCTAACTATGGCTACACCTTC
>-|TRBD1|TRBV9|TRBJ1-2
CASSVAAGGNYGYTF
TGTGCCAGCAGCGTAGCGGCAGGGGGAAACTATGGCTACACCTTC